The clone carrying this T cell receptor (beta chain) appeared a few times. Its antigen is not known. Expressed TCRB transcripts were sequenced because the isolated RNA had all been reverse transcribed beforehand. An average near 3.57 million reads came from naive, central memory and regulatory T cell samples. TCRdb's copy holds only in-frame clones and misses some; the assay was immunoSEQ multiplex PCR. The sample has about 270,000 clones; more than 13% are singletons. Each population that was sorted was more than 98% pure. The source of the sample is a study of beta chain features in type 1 diabetes. Germline V gene data show CDR1 as SGHRS and CDR2 as YFSETQ. Trimming cost V 4 bases and J 6 bases; bases outside gene matches: 9. The CDR3 contains 15 residues. Study conclusions and caveats: VDJ junctions from type 1 diabetes patients carried fewer insertions and larger deletions. For Type 1 diabetes patients, all four CD4+ subsets carried TCRB CDR3s that were moderately but significantly shorter.

The V call is TRBV5-1, the J call TRBJ2-1; 8 nucleotides align to TRBD2. The clonotype was recovered from a young man with type 1 diabetes. The sample was naive CD4+ T cells from blood. The CDR3 bases are TGCGCCAGCAGCGGGAAAACGGGAGGGTCCAATGAGCAGTTCTTC. Translated, it gives CASSGKTGGSNEQFF.